The T cell receptor (beta chain) described here comes from a study of neurological immune-mediated disorders. This clonotype was recorded many times. V lost 0 bases and J lost 4; bases outside the gene matches: 3. CDR3 length: 15 residues. CDR1 is ENHRY and CDR2 is SYGVKD in the germline V gene. Blood bank volunteers in Maryland, USA, served as healthy controls. TCRdb re-called the 5' RACE reads through MiXCR, storing one row per CDR3 protein. The sample shows approximately 31,000 distinct CDR3 sequences, 4.6% of them seen only once. Sequences were obtained from PBMCs. This chain joins TRBV10-3 and TRBJ2-7; TRBD2 agrees at 10 bases. This TCR was recovered from a man aged 18 to 35 in good health. The CDR3 region has the DNA TGTGCCATCAGTGAGTCGGAGACTAGCGGGTACGAGCAGTACTTC. It is translated as CAISESETSGYEQYF.